The 2 T cell receptor beta chains below come from one sample, sequenced in a study of shared clonotypes between healthy human individuals. Produced via immunoSEQ multiplex PCR; TCRdb's table is partial and in-frame only. The sample includes around 620,000 clones, approximately 96% of them seen just once. CD45RO-negative cells were positively selected for CCR7, leaving out terminally differentiated effector memory CD45RA+ cells. The sequenced sample was naive CD8+ T cells sorted from blood. Receptors originate from a woman in her thirties in good health.

The chain uses TRBV9 and TRBJ2-2; D is perhaps TRBD1 or TRBD2 (6 bases each). Trimming stripped 7 bases from V and 2 bases from J, with 12 bases between. The CDR3 totals 14 residues. The germline V gene has CDR1 SGDLS and CDR2 YYNGEE. The CDR3 nucleotides read TGTGCCAGCGAGGGGGAGGTAAACACCGGGGAGCTGTTTTTT. Its protein is CASEGEVNTGELFF.

The chain joins TRBV9 to TRBJ2-3, with D uncertain. V was cut by 5 bases and J by 7 bases, with 11 bases left in between. CDR3 length: 12 residues. Germline CDR1 SGDLS, CDR2 YYNGEE. The CDR3 DNA is TGTGCCAGCAGTCCTGCCCCCCATACGCAGTATTTT. Translating gives CASSPAPHTQYF.